This T cell receptor (beta chain) came from a study of cytomegalovirus exposure and HLA in healthy donors. Findings and caveats of the study: Clusters of TCRs from the first cohort tended to co-occur in the approximately 130 validation repertoires (as a later analysis found). Many donors shared some public TCRs, even though most TCR sequences were rare. It was reportedly the case that the classifier diagnosed cytomegalovirus status with high specificity and sensitivity. The study designated 150 or so TCR beta chains cytomegalovirus-associated.

Using immunoSEQ multiplex PCR, the repertoire was profiled, and TCRdb retains in-frame clones only, with some absent. The table lists more than 250,000 clones, roughly 90% of them singletons. Germline V gene sequence: CDR1 MNHNY, CDR2 SVGAGI (reference sequence). V was pared by 6 bases and J by 3 bases, with 15 bases between. The CDR3 is 14 residues long. Concerning this clone itself: Its antigen is not identified.

The sample comprised PBMCs. This receptor was taken from a woman younger than 30 in good health and CMV-seronegative. The chain couples TRBV6-6 to TRBJ2-7, with D perhaps TRBD1 (5 bases). The CDR3 nucleotides are TGTGCCAGCAGCAGCATCTTAGGGGACTACGAGCAGTACTTC. Protein: CASSSILGDYEQYF.